This T cell receptor (beta chain) was captured in a study of blood T cell repertoires in COVID-19. The wider study: Material from acute and convalescent COVID-19 was sourced from the United States, Italy and Spain. Nucleic acid was either cDNA or gDNA, and it came from T cells, B-cell-depleted T cells, or PBMCs.

Recruits, aged roughly 18 to 95 years, lived in 24 US areas. Participant-given clinical history determined each cohort assignment. Trimming at V came to 3 bases and at J to 2 bases, leaving 6 bases not matched to a gene. The germline CDR1 and CDR2 sequences are ENHRY and SYGVKD. CDR3 length equals 16 residues. Produced via immunoSEQ multiplex PCR; TCRdb's table is partial and in-frame only. The sample includes 300,000 or so clones, 90% of them seen just once. Sample: PBMCs or T cells enriched from blood (not recorded which). The chain has TRBV10-3 and TRBJ1-5; TRBD1 matches 8 bases. The TCR comes from a man aged 55-75 years who had recovered from COVID-19. The CDR3 region is CAISEPPGQGNQPQHF. The DNA of the CDR3 is TGTGCCATCAGTGAACCTCCGGGACAGGGCAATCAGCCCCAGCATTTT.